Sequencing of this T cell receptor beta chain was carried out in a study of T cell changes during pregnancy in multiple sclerosis. The CDR3 runs 13 residues. V lost 3 bases and J lost 9, with 12 bases in between. Germline V gene lookup returns CDR1 GTSNPN and CDR2 SVGIG (reference sequence). Method: immunoSEQ multiplex PCR; TCRdb's copy keeps in-frame clones and lacks some. Of 40,000 or so clones listed, 90% are singletons. The receptor comes from a female donor with multiple sclerosis, enrolled in a pregnancy study. The sequencing here drew on CD8+ T cells from peripheral blood mononuclear cells, taken in the first trimester of pregnancy. The genes are TRBV30 and TRBJ1-6, with D perhaps matching TRBD1 (5 bases). The CDR3 sequence is CAWRDQGGSPLHF. CDR3 DNA sequence: TGTGCCTGGAGGGACCAGGGAGGTTCACCCCTCCACTTT.